Each of the 14 T cell receptor beta chains below was sequenced from the same sample in a study of tumor and adjacent non-tumor tissue in lung cancer. The template was RNA from unsorted bulk tissue. More than 3 cm separated this lung sample from the edge of the tumor. A modified ARM-PCR protocol with three rounds of nested PCR amplified TCRbeta. MiXCR was run by TCRdb on the multiplex PCR reads, yielding one entry per CDR3 protein. Of roughly 69,000 distinct CDR3 sequences in the sample, 75% to 85% are singletons; the top ten hold more than 40%. The sequenced material came from distant non-tumor lung tissue. The origin of the receptors is a man in his 60s with non-small cell lung cancer.

This clonotype showed up just once. A much larger clone differs from this one at a single base, so this may be a read error. The CDR3 DNA is TGTGCCAGCAGTTTAAATTTTCTAGCCGACACCAAAAACATTCAGTACTTC. Amino acids: CASSLNFLADTKNIQYF. The genes are TRBV27 and TRBJ2-4, with D tentatively TRBD2 (5 bases). V was cut by 2 bases and J by 2 bases, with 16 bases left in between. Germline V CDR1 and CDR2: MNHEY, SMNVEV (reference sequence). CDR3 length equals 17 residues.

In this sample, this clonotype turned up a few times. The junction departs from germline at one end; a sequencing error may be responsible. The V and J genes are TRBV28 and TRBJ1-6; no firm D call. The CDR3 runs to 15 residues. CDR1 and CDR2 from the germline V gene are MDHEN and SYDVKM. CDR3 region: CTSSLQSSYNSPLHF. CDR3 nucleotide sequence: TGTACCAGCAGTTTACAGAGCTCCTATAATTCACCCCTCCACTTT.

This clonotype was seen many times. The chain combines TRBV19 with TRBJ1-5, with TRBD1 identical over 7 bases. CDR1 is LNHDA, CDR2 SQIVND, per germline (reference sequence). CDR3 length: 15 amino acids. Trimming removed 5 bases from V and 4 bases from J; junction bases left unmatched: 8. CDR3 sequence reads: CASSPGTASNQPQHF. In nucleotides, the CDR3 is TGTGCCAGTAGTCCTGGGACAGCCTCGAATCAGCCCCAGCATTTT. Using reference TRBV19 and TRBJ1-5 for the parts outside the CDR3, the full variable domain is DGGITQSPKYLFRKEGQNVTLSCEQNLNHDAMYWYRQDPGQGLRLIYYSQIVNDFQKGDIAEGYSVSREKKESFPLTVTSAQKNPTAFYLCASSPGTASNQPQHFGDGTRLSIL.

As regards this clonotype: Its ends do not fully match the called genes, so a read error is possible. The genes are TRBV28 and TRBJ1-2, with D possibly matching TRBD1 (5 bases). The V gene's germline CDR1 is MDHEN and CDR2 SYDVKM. This CDR3 has 15 residues. CDR3 bases: TGTGCCAGTAAATTCTCCGGGACGGGGAACTATAGCTACACCTTC. This sequence encodes CASKFSGTGNYSYTF.

Remarks on this clonotype: Germline is not matched at one junction end, which may reflect a read error. The chain is built from TRBV29-1 and TRBJ2-3, with D perhaps matching TRBD1 or TRBD2 (7 bases each). The CDR3 is made up of 16 amino acids. CDR1 is SQVTM, CDR2 ANQGSEA, per germline. This CDR3 reads CSAHHPTGTNTDTHYF. The CDR3 DNA sequence: TGTAGCGCTCACCACCCGACAGGGACTAACACAGATACGCATTATTTT.

This chain joins TRBV6-1 and TRBJ2-1; TRBD2 matches 8 bases. Germline values: CDR1 MNHNS, CDR2 SASEGT. Trimming at V came to 1 base and at J to 8 bases, leaving 7 bases not matched to a gene. The CDR3 length is 15 residues. CDR3 sequence: CASSEVPGLVYEQFF. CDR3 nucleotides: TGTGCCAGCAGTGAAGTACCGGGACTAGTGTATGAGCAGTTCTTC.

The chain recombines TRBV5-6 with TRBJ2-7, with D unclear. This CDR3 is 14 amino acids long. Per the germline V gene, CDR1 is SGHDT and CDR2 is YYEEEE. The ends were cut back, 4 bases at V and 4 bases at J, with 15 bases in the middle. CDR3 sequence: CASSPSRVVYEQYF. DNA of the CDR3: TGTGCCAGCAGCCCTTCTCGTGTGGTTTACGAGCAGTACTTC.

This clonotype turned up a few times. A read error is possible here, since a much larger clone lies one base away. V usage is TRBV5-8 and J usage is TRBJ1-5; D is unclear. The germline CDR1 and CDR2 sequences are SGHTS and YDEGEE. Trimming removed 4 bases from V and 6 bases from J, with 11 bases in between. The CDR3 has 13 amino acids. CDR3 protein: CASSAGRCQPQHF. The DNA of the CDR3 is TGTGCCAGCAGCGCGGGCAGGTGTCAGCCCCAGCATTTT.

This rearrangement joins TRBV12-3 or TRBV12-4 to TRBJ2-5; no reliable D call. Trimming stripped 10 bases from V and 5 bases from J, with 17 bases between. This CDR3 has 13 amino acids. CDR3 region: CAISLSSHETQYF. CDR3 DNA: TGTGCCATCAGCCTGTCTTCTCATGAGACCCAGTACTTC.

To note about this clonotype: The junction does not match germline at one end; this may be a read error. V usage is TRBV5-6 and J usage is TRBJ2-7; TRBD2 might be the D (5 bases). The germline CDR1 and CDR2 sequences are SGHDT and YYEEEE. This CDR3 has 14 amino acids. The CDR3 loop reads CTSSLSGESFEQYF. CDR3 DNA: TGTACCAGCAGCTTATCCGGGGAGTCCTTCGAGCAGTACTTC.

This chain links TRBV6-5 with TRBJ2-3; possibly TRBD1 for D (5 bases). The J call may be wrong; the DNA end is better matched by TRBJ1-5. CDR1 MNHEY and CDR2 SVGAGI come from the germline V gene. The CDR3 sequence is 15 residues long. Here the CDR3 DNA reads TGTGCCGCCAATGCCCGGGACCTTAGCACAGATACGCAGCATTTT. It translates to CAANARDLSTDTQHF.

The table lists this clonotype with a few counts. The V call is TRBV6-1, the J call TRBJ2-7, with unresolved D. CDR1 and CDR2 (germline): MNHNS, SASEGT. The CDR3 is made up of 11 amino acids. The CDR3 reads CAMGGAYEQYF. The CDR3 nucleotides are TGTGCGATGGGCGGTGCCTACGAGCAGTACTTC.

This clonotype was recorded a few times. The rearrangement links TRBV20-1 to TRBJ2-5; the D gene is possibly TRBD2 (5 bases). Trimming shortened V by 7 bases and J by 1 base, and 10 bases separated the two germline ends. The length of the CDR3 is 12 residues. Per the germline V gene, CDR1 is DFQATT and CDR2 is SNEGSKA (reference sequence). The CDR3 DNA sequence: TGCAGTGGAGGGTCTTCCCAAGAGACCCAGTACTTC. Amino acid sequence: CSGGSSQETQYF.

CDR3 region: CASSGEGKAKNIQYF. The CDR3 nucleotides are TGCGCCAGCAGTGGGGAGGGGAAAGCCAAAAACATTCAGTACTTC. This chain joins TRBV10-2 and TRBJ2-4, with 7 bases identical to TRBD2. The germline gives CDR1 WSHSY, CDR2 SAAADI. CDR3 length: 15 amino acids. The V segment lost 4 bases and the J segment 0 bases; nucleotides outside the gene matches: 3.